The present TCR beta chain was sequenced within a study of cytomegalovirus exposure and HLA in healthy donors. The CDR3 is 17 amino acids. V shed 3 bases, J shed 2 bases, and the junction held 7 bases outside the gene matches. Germline V lookup: CDR1 LNHNV, CDR2 YYDKDF (reference sequence). As for this clone: Its specificity is unknown.

The study ran its PCR with 60 Vbeta and 13 Jbeta primers. Profiled with immunoSEQ multiplex PCR; TCRdb holds only in-frame clones, not every one. Its table lists approximately 130,000 clones. Notes on the study in general: An analysis that came later showed most CMV-associated TCR beta chains appearing HLA-restricted.

The receptor was derived from a woman aged 60-70 years in good health and CMV-seronegative. This rearrangement joins TRBV15 to TRBJ1-1; the match to TRBD1 covers 12 bases. The sample taken for sequencing was PBMCs. CDR3 protein: CATSSPGQGASNTEAFF. CDR3 nucleotides: TGTGCCACCAGCAGCCCGGGACAGGGGGCCTCTAACACTGAAGCTTTCTTT.